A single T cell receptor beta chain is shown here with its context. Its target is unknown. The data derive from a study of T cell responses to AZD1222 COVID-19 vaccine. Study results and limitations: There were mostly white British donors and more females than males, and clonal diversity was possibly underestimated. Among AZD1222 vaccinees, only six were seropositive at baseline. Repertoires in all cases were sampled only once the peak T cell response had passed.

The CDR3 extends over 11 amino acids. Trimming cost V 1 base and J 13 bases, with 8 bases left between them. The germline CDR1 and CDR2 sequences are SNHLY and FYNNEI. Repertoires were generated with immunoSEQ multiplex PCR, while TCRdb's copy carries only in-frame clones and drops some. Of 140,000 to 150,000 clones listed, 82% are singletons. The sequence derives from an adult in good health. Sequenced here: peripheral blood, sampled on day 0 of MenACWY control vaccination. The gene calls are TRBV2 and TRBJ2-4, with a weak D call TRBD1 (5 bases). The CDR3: CASSEGGHQYF. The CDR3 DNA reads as TGTGCCAGCAGTGAAGGAGGACACCAGTACTTC.